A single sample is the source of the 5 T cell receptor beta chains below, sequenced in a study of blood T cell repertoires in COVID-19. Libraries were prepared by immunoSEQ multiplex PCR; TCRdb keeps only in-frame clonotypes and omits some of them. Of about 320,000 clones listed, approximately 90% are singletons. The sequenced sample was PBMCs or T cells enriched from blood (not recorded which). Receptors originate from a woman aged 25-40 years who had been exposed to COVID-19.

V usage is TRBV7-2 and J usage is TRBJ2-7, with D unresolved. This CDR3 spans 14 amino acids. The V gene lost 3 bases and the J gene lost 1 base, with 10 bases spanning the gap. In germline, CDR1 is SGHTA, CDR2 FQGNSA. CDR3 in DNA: TGTGCCAGCAGCTTTGAGAGGCTTTCCTACGAGCAGTACTTC. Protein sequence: CASSFERLSYEQYF.

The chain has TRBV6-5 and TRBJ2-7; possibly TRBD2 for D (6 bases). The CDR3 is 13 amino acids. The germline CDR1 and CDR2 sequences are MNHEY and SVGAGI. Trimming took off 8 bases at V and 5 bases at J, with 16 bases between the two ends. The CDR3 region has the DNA TGTGCCAGCCATAAGGCGGGGATCCACGAGCAGTACTTC. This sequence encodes CASHKAGIHEQYF.

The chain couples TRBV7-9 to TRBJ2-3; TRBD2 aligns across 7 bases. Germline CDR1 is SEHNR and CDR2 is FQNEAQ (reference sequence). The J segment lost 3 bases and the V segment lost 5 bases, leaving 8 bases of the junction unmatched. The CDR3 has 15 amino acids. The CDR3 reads CASSIRDYRTDTQYF. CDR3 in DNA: TGTGCCAGCAGCATCCGGGACTACCGTACAGATACGCAGTATTTT.

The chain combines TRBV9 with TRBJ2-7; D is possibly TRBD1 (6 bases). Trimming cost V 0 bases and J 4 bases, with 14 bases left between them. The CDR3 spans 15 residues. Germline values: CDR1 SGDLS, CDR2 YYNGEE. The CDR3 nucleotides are TGTGCCAGCAGCGTAGGGTTCGGACAGATGTACGAGCAGTACTTC. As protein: CASSVGFGQMYEQYF. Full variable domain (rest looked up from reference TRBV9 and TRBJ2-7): DSGVTQTPKHLITATGQRVTLRCSPRSGDLSVYWYQQSLDQGLQFLIQYYNGEERAKGNILERFSAQQFPDLHSELNLSSLELGDSALYFCASSVGFGQMYEQYFGPGTRLTVT.

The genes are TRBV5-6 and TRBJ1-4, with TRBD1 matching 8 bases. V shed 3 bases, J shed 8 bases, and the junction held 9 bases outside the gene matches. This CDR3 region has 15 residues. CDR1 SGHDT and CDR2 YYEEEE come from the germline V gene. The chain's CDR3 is CASSSDRAIREKLFF. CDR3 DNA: TGTGCCAGCAGCTCGGACAGGGCCATCAGGGAAAAACTGTTTTTT.